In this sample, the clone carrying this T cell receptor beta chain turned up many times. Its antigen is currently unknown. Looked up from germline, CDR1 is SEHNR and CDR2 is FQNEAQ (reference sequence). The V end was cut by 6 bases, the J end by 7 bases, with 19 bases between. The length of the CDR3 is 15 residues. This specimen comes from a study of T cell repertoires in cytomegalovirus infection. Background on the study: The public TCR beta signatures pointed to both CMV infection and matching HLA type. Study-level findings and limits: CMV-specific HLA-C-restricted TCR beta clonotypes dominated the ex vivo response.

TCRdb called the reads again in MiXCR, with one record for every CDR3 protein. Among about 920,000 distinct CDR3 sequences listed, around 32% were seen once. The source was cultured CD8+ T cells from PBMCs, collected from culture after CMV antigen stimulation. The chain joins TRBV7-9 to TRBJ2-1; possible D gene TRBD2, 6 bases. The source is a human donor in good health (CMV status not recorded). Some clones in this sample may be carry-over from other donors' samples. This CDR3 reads CASRLTRNGGNEQFF. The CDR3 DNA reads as TGTGCCAGCAGACTGACACGGAACGGGGGAAATGAGCAGTTCTTC. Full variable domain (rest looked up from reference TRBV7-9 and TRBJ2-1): DTGVSQNPRHKITKRGQNVTFRCDPISEHNRLYWYRQTLGQGPEFLTYFQNEAQLEKSRLLSDRFSAERPKGSFSTLEIQRTEQGDSAMYLCASRLTRNGGNEQFFGPGTRLTVL.